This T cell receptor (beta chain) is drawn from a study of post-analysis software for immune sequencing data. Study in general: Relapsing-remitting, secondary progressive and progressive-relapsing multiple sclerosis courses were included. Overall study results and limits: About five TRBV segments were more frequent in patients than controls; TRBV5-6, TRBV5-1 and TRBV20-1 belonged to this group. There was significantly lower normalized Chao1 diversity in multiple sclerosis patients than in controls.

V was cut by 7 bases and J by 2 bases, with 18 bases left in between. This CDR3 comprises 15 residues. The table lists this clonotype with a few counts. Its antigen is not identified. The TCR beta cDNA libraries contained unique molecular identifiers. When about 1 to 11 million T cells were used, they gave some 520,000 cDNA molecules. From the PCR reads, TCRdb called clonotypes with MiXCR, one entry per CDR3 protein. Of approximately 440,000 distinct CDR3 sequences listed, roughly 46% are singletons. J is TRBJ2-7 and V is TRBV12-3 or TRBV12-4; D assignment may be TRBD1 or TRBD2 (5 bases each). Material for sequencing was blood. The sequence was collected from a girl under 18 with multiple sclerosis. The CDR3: CASTQIRDGTYEQYF. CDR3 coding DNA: TGTGCCAGCACCCAAATCCGGGACGGCACCTACGAGCAGTACTTC.